This is a list of T cell receptor beta chains from one sample in a study of shared clonotypes between healthy human individuals. Some clones are missing from TCRdb's copy, which holds only in-frame ones; the method was immunoSEQ multiplex PCR. The data contain some 2,500,000 clones, 80% to 95% of them seen just once; the ten biggest clones take up about 0.39%. The specimen sequenced was naive CD4+ T cells from PBMCs. Every receptor here comes from a man aged 18 to 29 in good health. Some clones in this sample may be carry-over from other donors' samples. Each CDR3 is given with its conserved first and last residue. Each record gives: clone size, V gene, J gene, D gene, CDR3 length, CDR3 protein, CDR3 DNA. A D gene is named only where the DNA matches it firmly. The size of a clone is reported for some rows only, either as once, few or many, or as a class for expanded clones.

-	TRBV7-2	TRBJ1-5	TRBD1	14	CASSFAGGVQPQHF	TGTGCCAGCAGCTTCGCAGGGGGCGTTCAGCCCCAGCATTTT
-	TRBV5-4	TRBJ2-5	-	12	CASSGGSKTQYF	TGTGCCAGCAGCGGGGGTAGTAAGACCCAGTACTTC
once	TRBV18	TRBJ2-4	-	14	CASSPEAGMNIQYF	TGTGCCAGCTCACCAGAGGCGGGGATGAACATTCAGTACTTC
-	TRBV7-3	TRBJ2-1	TRBD1	17	CASSLMSVGQGVNEQFF	TGTGCCAGCAGCTTAATGAGCGTGGGACAGGGAGTCAATGAGCAGTTCTTC
-	TRBV15	TRBJ2-3	-	14	CATSRDLDTDTQYF	TGTGCCACCAGCAGAGATCTAGACACAGATACGCAGTATTTT
-	TRBV6-5	TRBJ2-1	-	14	CASSGHSEYNEQFF	TGTGCCAGCAGTGGGCATAGCGAATACAATGAGCAGTTCTTC
-	TRBV11-2	TRBJ2-3	TRBD2	15	CASSKTSASTDTQYF	TGTGCCAGCTCTAAGACTAGCGCTAGCACAGATACGCAGTATTTT
-	TRBV5-1	TRBJ2-2	TRBD1	18	CASSQWTGADSWTGELFF	TGCGCCAGCAGCCAATGGACAGGGGCCGATAGCTGGACCGGGGAGCTGTTTTTT
-	TRBV7-3	TRBJ2-3	-	14	CASSLAGSTDTQYF	TGTGCCAGCAGCTTAGCGGGGAGCACAGATACGCAGTATTTT
-	TRBV25-1	TRBJ1-1	-	16	CASRGRRVGESTEAFF	TGTGCCAGCAGGGGAAGAAGGGTTGGCGAGAGCACTGAAGCTTTCTTT
-	TRBV19	TRBJ2-7	-	13	CASSPRPLYEQYF	TGTGCCAGTAGTCCTCGACCCCTCTACGAGCAGTACTTC
-	TRBV4-2	TRBJ1-2	TRBD1	15	CASSQGAWTGGGYTF	TGTGCCAGCAGCCAAGGCGCATGGACAGGCGGGGGCTACACCTTC
-	TRBV5-8	TRBJ1-5	TRBD1	15	CASSPQDRSNQPQHF	TGTGCCAGCAGCCCCCAGGACAGGAGCAATCAGCCCCAGCATTTT
-	TRBV19	TRBJ2-7	-	15	CASSVQVDPSYEQYF	TGTGCCAGTAGTGTTCAGGTTGACCCCTCCTACGAGCAGTACTTC
-	TRBV5-1	TRBJ1-2	TRBD1	15	CASSREGQGGYGYTF	TGCGCCAGCAGCCGGGAAGGACAGGGAGGCTATGGCTACACCTTC
-	TRBV19	TRBJ2-3	-	13	CASSIDSTDTQYF	TGTGCCAGTAGTATAGATTCCACAGATACGCAGTATTTT
-	TRBV27	TRBJ1-5	-	16	CASSLRGTPGNQPQHF	TGTGCCAGCAGTTTACGGGGAACACCCGGCAATCAGCCCCAGCATTTT
-	TRBV28	TRBJ2-7	TRBD2	16	CASSLLREGPPNEQYF	TGTGCCAGCAGTTTACTGCGGGAGGGCCCCCCGAACGAGCAGTACTTC
-	TRBV6-5	TRBJ2-7	-	16	CASSSHRVRSIYEQYF	TGTGCCAGCAGTTCCCACAGGGTGCGGTCCATCTACGAGCAGTACTTC
-	TRBV19	TRBJ1-5	-	13	CASSMRGSGPQHF	TGTGCCAGTAGTATGAGGGGTTCTGGGCCCCAGCATTTT
-	TRBV4-1	TRBJ1-1	-	16	CASSQDVAGLIGEAFF	TGCGCCAGCAGCCAAGACGTAGCGGGATTAATCGGTGAAGCTTTCTTT
-	TRBV10-3	TRBJ2-2	TRBD2	15	CAISGLATNTGELFF	TGTGCCATCAGCGGACTAGCTACGAACACCGGGGAGCTGTTTTTT
-	TRBV28	TRBJ2-4	-	15	CASSPRRLAKNIQYF	TGTGCCAGCAGCCCTCGGAGACTAGCCAAAAACATTCAGTACTTC
-	TRBV6-1	TRBJ2-5	-	18	CASSVPIQGRVFGETQYF	TGTGCCAGCAGTGTCCCTATACAGGGCAGGGTGTTCGGAGAGACCCAGTACTTC
-	TRBV7-8	TRBJ2-1	-	15	CASSLDPASYNEQFF	TGTGCCAGCAGCTTAGATCCGGCCTCCTACAATGAGCAGTTCTTC
-	TRBV6-1	TRBJ1-1	-	14	CASSEGLSGTEAFF	TGTGCCAGCAGTGAGGGTCTCTCCGGCACTGAAGCTTTCTTT
-	TRBV5-4	TRBJ2-2	-	14	CASSLTGETGELFF	TGTGCCAGCAGCCTAACCGGGGAAACCGGGGAGCTGTTTTTT
-	TRBV28	TRBJ1-2	TRBD1	19	CASSLRRGRQGTSHYGYTF	TGTGCCAGCAGTTTACGTAGGGGGCGACAGGGGACATCGCACTATGGCTACACCTTC
-	TRBV18	TRBJ1-4	TRBD1	16	CASSRARDSYNEKLFF	TGTGCCAGCTCCCGAGCCAGGGACAGCTATAATGAAAAACTGTTTTTT
once	TRBV11-1	TRBJ2-7	TRBD1	15	CASSLQTGGTYEQYF	TGTGCCAGCAGCCTGCAGACAGGGGGAACCTACGAGCAGTACTTC
-	TRBV7-9	TRBJ1-4	TRBD1	14	CASSLDRGDEKLFF	TGTGCCAGCAGCCTAGACAGGGGTGATGAAAAACTGTTTTTT